Listed below are T cell receptor beta chains from one sample, sequenced in a study of T cell responses to AZD1222 COVID-19 vaccine. The repertoire was sequenced with immunoSEQ multiplex PCR; TCRdb's copy has only in-frame clones and lacks some. Here the sample spans around 100,000 clones, about 80% being singletons. The starting material was peripheral blood, obtained on day 0 of AZD1222 vaccination. Receptors originate from an adult in good health. CDR3s include the opening cysteine and the closing phenylalanine or tryptophan. The D gene is left open where the match is weak. Size is stated for part of the rows, as once, few or many counts, or as a class when the clone is expanded.

d_call clone_size j_call v_call cdr3_aa cdr3_nt
NA once TRBJ1-2 TRBV7-8 CASRPGGSNYGYTF TGTGCCAGCAGACCGGGGGGGAGTAACTATGGCTACACCTTC
NA NA TRBJ2-7 TRBV4-2 CASSQVGQKAYEQYF TGTGCCAGCAGCCAAGTAGGCCAGAAAGCCTACGAGCAGTACTTC
TRBD2 once TRBJ2-2 TRBV7-3 CASGPLAGGPSDTGELFF TGTGCCAGCGGGCCTTTAGCGGGAGGGCCCTCGGACACCGGGGAGCTGTTTTTT
NA few TRBJ2-1 TRBV5-1 CASSFGQGNEQFF TGCGCCAGCAGCTTTGGGCAAGGGAATGAGCAGTTCTTC
NA NA TRBJ1-1 TRBV5-1 CASSGYGGLDTEAFF TGCGCCAGCAGCGGATACGGGGGGCTTGACACTGAAGCTTTCTTT
NA NA TRBJ1-5 TRBV28 CASSFSEPNQPQHF TGTGCCAGCAGTTTCTCGGAACCCAATCAGCCCCAGCATTTT
NA NA TRBJ2-7 TRBV7-9 CASSLGPSIYEQYF TGTGCCAGCAGCTTAGGTCCCTCCATATACGAGCAGTACTTC
NA NA TRBJ1-2 TRBV6-5 CASKSPLYGYTF TGTGCCAGCAAATCCCCCCTCTATGGCTACACCTTC
NA NA TRBJ1-2 TRBV6-5 CASSYFNPRANYGYTF TGTGCCAGCAGTTACTTTAACCCCAGAGCGAACTATGGCTACACCTTC
NA NA TRBJ2-7 TRBV28 CASSAPHEQYF TGTGCCAGCAGTGCCCCCCACGAGCAGTACTTC
NA NA TRBJ2-5 TRBV5-1 CASSLERQQETQYF TGCGCCAGCAGCTTGGAGAGACAGCAAGAGACCCAGTACTTC
NA NA TRBJ2-3 TRBV5-6 CASSPSGRPSTDTQYF TGTGCCAGCAGCCCATCAGGGCGTCCTAGCACAGATACGCAGTATTTT
TRBD1 NA TRBJ1-5 TRBV30 CAWSVRSRGDQPQHF TGTGCCTGGAGTGTACGGAGCAGGGGGGATCAGCCCCAGCATTTT
NA NA TRBJ2-2 TRBV19 CASSIRAGFITGELFF TGTGCCAGTAGTATCAGGGCGGGATTTATCACCGGGGAGCTGTTTTTT
NA NA TRBJ1-5 TRBV28 CASSIGTNVQPQHF TGTGCCAGCAGTATCGGGACAAATGTTCAGCCCCAGCATTTT
NA NA TRBJ1-1 TRBV5-1 CASTNEGGTEAFF TGCGCCAGCACCAACGAGGGGGGCACTGAAGCTTTCTTT
NA NA TRBJ2-7 TRBV5-1 CASSLVGREGEQYF TGCGCCAGCAGCTTGGTAGGCAGGGAAGGCGAGCAGTACTTC
NA NA TRBJ2-3 TRBV7-9 CASSQGQSTDTQYF TGTGCCAGCAGCCAAGGACAGAGCACAGATACGCAGTATTTT
NA few TRBJ1-2 TRBV5-1 CASSRGDNSYGYTF TGCGCCAGCAGTCGTGGGGACAACTCCTATGGCTACACCTTC
NA NA TRBJ1-3 TRBV5-1 CASSLEGLTGNTIYF TGCGCCAGCAGCTTGGAGGGACTAACTGGAAACACCATATATTTT
NA once TRBJ1-6 TRBV7-9 CASSLAANGGNSPLHF TGTGCCAGCAGCTTAGCGGCAAATGGGGGTAATTCACCCCTCCACTTT
TRBD2 NA TRBJ2-1 TRBV7-2 CASSSPGTSGSYNEQFF TGTGCCAGCAGCTCCCCCGGGACTAGCGGGAGCTACAATGAGCAGTTCTTC
NA NA TRBJ1-3 TRBV6-1 CASSEAALSSGNTIYF TGTGCCAGCAGTGAGGCGGCTCTGAGCTCTGGAAACACCATATATTTT
TRBD1 few TRBJ1-1 TRBV4-1 CASSQDGGQGAGGTEAFF TGCGCCAGCAGCCAAGATGGAGGACAGGGGGCTGGGGGCACTGAAGCTTTCTTT
NA NA TRBJ1-5 TRBV28 CASSFLRGTGNQPQHF TGTGCCAGCAGCTTCCTGCGGGGGACTGGCAATCAGCCCCAGCATTTT
NA NA TRBJ2-1 TRBV29-1 CSANRAGQDEQFF TGCAGTGCAAACCGGGCAGGGCAGGATGAGCAGTTCTTC
NA NA TRBJ2-1 TRBV10-3 CAISEPTRGYNEQFF TGTGCCATCAGTGAGCCCACCCGGGGCTACAATGAGCAGTTCTTC
NA NA TRBJ2-7 TRBV7-6 CASSLAIKGAEQYF TGTGCCAGCAGCTTAGCGATTAAAGGAGCCGAGCAGTACTTC
NA NA TRBJ1-4 TRBV5-6 CASSYGDVPEKLFF TGTGCCAGCAGCTATGGGGACGTACCTGAGAAACTGTTTTTT
NA NA TRBJ1-5 TRBV28 CASSLDRSYSNQPQHF TGTGCCAGCAGTTTAGACAGATCCTATAGCAATCAGCCCCAGCATTTT
NA NA TRBJ2-7 TRBV24-1 CATSDFHGRGQYF TGTGCCACCAGTGATTTTCATGGCAGAGGGCAGTACTTC
NA NA TRBJ2-5 TRBV11-3 CASSLGGPGTQETQYF TGTGCCAGCAGTTTAGGCGGTCCCGGGACCCAAGAGACCCAGTACTTC
NA NA TRBJ1-2 TRBV28 CASSLFNGIYGYTF TGTGCCAGCAGTTTATTTAACGGAATATATGGCTACACCTTC
TRBD1 NA TRBJ2-1 TRBV7-9 CASSLNAGTGSNEQFF TGTGCCAGCAGTTTAAACGCCGGGACAGGGTCGAATGAGCAGTTCTTC
NA NA TRBJ1-2 TRBV30 CAWRGQWAGLNYGYTF TGTGCCTGGAGGGGTCAGTGGGCAGGCCTTAACTATGGCTACACCTTC
TRBD2 once TRBJ2-7 TRBV14 CASSQVAGASYEQYF TGTGCCAGCAGCCAAGTCGCGGGAGCATCCTACGAGCAGTACTTC
NA few TRBJ2-7 TRBV9 CASSPLLNEQYF TGTGCCAGCAGCCCCCTCTTAAACGAGCAGTACTTC
NA once TRBJ1-2 TRBV4-3 CASSQDTWTQRDGYTF TGCGCCAGCAGCCAAGATACTTGGACCCAAAGGGATGGCTACACCTTC
NA NA TRBJ1-4 TRBV7-2 CASSPGTVNEKLFF TGTGCCAGCAGCCCCGGGACGGTTAATGAAAAACTGTTTTTT
NA NA TRBJ2-1 TRBV20-1 CSASINEQFF TGCAGTGCTAGCATAAATGAGCAGTTCTTC
NA NA TRBJ2-1 TRBV4-2 CASSPGGGTQFF TGTGCCAGCAGCCCGGGGGGCGGGACCCAGTTCTTC
NA NA TRBJ1-4 TRBV28 CASSSGVMDEKLFF TGTGCCAGCAGTTCAGGGGTTATGGATGAAAAACTGTTTTTT
NA NA TRBJ1-1 TRBV28 CASRHRVRTEAFF TGTGCCAGCAGGCACAGGGTAAGGACTGAAGCTTTCTTT
NA NA TRBJ2-1 TRBV5-4 CASSLGIGSYNEQFF TGTGCCAGCAGCTTGGGGATCGGGTCCTACAATGAGCAGTTCTTC
TRBD2 NA TRBJ2-1 TRBV5-4 CASSLVGRGEQFF TGTGCCAGCAGCTTGGTTGGGAGGGGTGAGCAGTTCTTC
NA NA TRBJ2-3 TRBV5-1 CASSPLAQDTQYF TGCGCCAGCAGCCCCCTAGCCCAAGATACGCAGTATTTT
NA NA TRBJ2-1 TRBV6-5 CASRPLGGSYNEQFF TGTGCCAGCCGTCCACTGGGGGGCTCCTACAATGAGCAGTTCTTC
TRBD1 few TRBJ1-5 TRBV5-1 CASRRKTGGKRNPNQPQHF TGCGCCAGCAGGCGTAAAACAGGGGGCAAAAGGAATCCCAATCAGCCCCAGCATTTT
NA NA TRBJ2-1 TRBV5-4 CASSLEDSSYNEQFF TGTGCCAGCAGCTTGGAGGATAGCTCCTACAATGAGCAGTTCTTC
TRBD1 few TRBJ2-5 TRBV5-1 CASSTTGGRGETQYF TGCGCCAGCAGCACGACAGGGGGCCGGGGAGAGACCCAGTACTTC
NA NA TRBJ2-3 TRBV10-3 CATNIFSTDTQYF TGTGCCACTAACATTTTCAGCACAGATACGCAGTATTTT
TRBD2 NA TRBJ2-2 TRBV7-2 CASSLFREGYTGELFF TGTGCCAGCAGCTTATTTCGGGAGGGATACACCGGGGAGCTGTTTTTT
TRBD2 NA TRBJ2-1 TRBV27 CASRPRTSGGLISYNEQFF TGTGCCAGCAGACCCCGGACTAGCGGGGGGCTGATCTCCTACAATGAGCAGTTCTTC
TRBD2 NA TRBJ2-1 TRBV4-2 CASSQETSDNEQFF TGTGCCAGCAGCCAAGAAACTAGCGACAATGAGCAGTTCTTC
NA NA TRBJ2-2 TRBV3-1/TRBV3-2 CASSHGANTGELFF TGTGCCAGCAGCCATGGGGCAAACACCGGGGAGCTGTTTTTT
TRBD1 few TRBJ2-1 TRBV7-2 CASSLGAWDRVKGRQFF TGTGCCAGCAGCTTAGGTGCCTGGGACAGGGTGAAGGGGCGCCAGTTCTTC
TRBD2 NA TRBJ2-1 TRBV5-1 CASSKLAGYNNEQFF TGCGCCAGCAGCAAACTAGCGGGATACAACAATGAGCAGTTCTTC
NA NA TRBJ1-5 TRBV4-1 CASSRLSGGGNQPQHF TGCGCCAGCAGCCGCCTGAGCGGGGGAGGCAATCAGCCCCAGCATTTT
TRBD1 NA TRBJ1-2 TRBV3-1/TRBV3-2 CASSRGQGSLYGYTF TGTGCCAGCAGCCGCGGACAGGGGTCTCTCTATGGCTACACCTTC